The 5 T cell receptor beta chains reported below all come from one sample, sequenced in a study of cytomegalovirus exposure and HLA in healthy donors (dated by TCRdb to 2016 to 2017). Preparation of the library involved the immunoSEQ multiplex PCR assay. A mixture of 60 forward primers for TCR Vbeta segments and 13 reverse primers for TCR Jbeta segments was used in the multiplex PCR. TCRdb stores this immuneACCESS table with in-frame sequences only. Part of the clones is absent; in the studies checked, under half of the shortfall reflects unresolved V genes, and no reason is known for the rest. The sample table records about 210,000 clones; 82% of these occur just once. The ten most abundant clones make up approximately 5.7% of the sample. Specimen: PBMCs. These receptors were obtained from a man in his forties or fifties in good health and CMV-seropositive.

The V gene is TRBV5-6, the J gene TRBJ2-5; 7 bases fit TRBD1. The V gene end was trimmed by 4 bases and the J gene end by 4 bases; junction bases not matched to a gene: 7. CDR3 length: 14 amino acids. CDR1 and CDR2 (germline): SGHDT, YYEEEE. The DNA for the CDR3 is TGTGCCAGCAGCCCAGACAGGGTAGGAGAGACCCAGTACTTC. Translation gives CASSPDRVGETQYF.

The chain links TRBV27 to TRBJ1-1, with D perhaps TRBD1 (5 bases). CDR3 length: 13 amino acids. From germline, CDR1 is MNHEY and CDR2 SMNVEV (reference sequence). V was shortened by 5 bases and J by 5 bases, with 12 bases between the two germline ends. The CDR3 here is CASSLGVRTEAFF. The CDR3 bases are TGTGCCAGCAGTCTAGGGGTTAGGACTGAAGCTTTCTTT.

The chain recombines TRBV25-1 with TRBJ2-3, with a tentative D call TRBD1 (6 bases). The CDR3 is made up of 15 amino acids. Germline loops: CDR1 MGHDK, CDR2 SYGVNS. V was trimmed by 6 bases and J by 5 bases, leaving 18 bases between them. The CDR3 protein is CASSPTGTKRDTQYF. DNA of the CDR3: TGTGCCAGCAGCCCGACAGGTACTAAACGAGATACGCAGTATTTT.

The V and J genes are TRBV11-2 and TRBJ2-1; 10 bases match TRBD2. V was clipped by 5 bases and J by 6 bases; unmatched bases: 10. This CDR3 has 16 amino acids. The V gene's germline CDR1 is SGHAT and CDR2 FQNNGV. The CDR3 DNA is TGTGCCAGCAGCGCCGTGCTAGCGGGAGTTGGCAATGAGCAGTTCTTC. Amino acid sequence: CASSAVLAGVGNEQFF.

In its sample, this clone was seen once. The chain couples TRBV5-1 to TRBJ2-1; 8 bases fit TRBD2. V shed 2 bases and J 4 bases; nucleotides not matched to a gene: 11. Germline assignment: CDR1 SGHRS and CDR2 YFSETQ. CDR3 length: 17 residues. CDR3 coding DNA: TGCGCCAGCAGCTTAGGCGATGCTAGCGGGCGTTACAATGAGCAGTTCTTC. Its protein product is CASSLGDASGRYNEQFF.